This entry features one TCR beta chain sequence. The clone's antigen remains unknown. Base qualities are not recorded, but no much larger clone differs from it by a single base. The cohort was made up of roughly 670 healthy bone marrow donors. Cohort members were all nominally healthy when sampled, although unrecorded immune exposures were likely present. The donor was CMV seronegative and belonged to the group of 350 to 400 seronegative cohort members. A peripheral blood sample was provided by each donor, and peripheral blood mononuclear cells were used for TCR beta sequencing. Genomic DNA extraction from the blood cell samples was performed with the Qiagen DNeasy Blood Extraction Kit. The data were obtained in a study of cytomegalovirus exposure and HLA in healthy donors (dated by TCRdb to 2015 to 2018). At the level of the whole study: An earlier analysis of 587 of the donors reported 250 to 350 Gb of sequence data and 117 million unique TCR beta sequences obtained from approximately 180 million T cells. An early release covering 550 to 650 HLA-typed donors comprised 300 to 350 gigabases of sequencing data and around 80 million unique TCR sequences. Of the 350 to 450 genotyped donors, approximately 81% were placed in the genetic ancestry cluster associated with self-reported Caucasian donors. The study aimed to test whether signatures of past pathogen exposure could be identified by cataloging public T cell receptors. Using immunosequencing, the study profiled T cell repertoires from 550 to 750 subjects and related those repertoires to cytomegalovirus serostatus. Besides the first cohort of around 670 subjects, a separate validation cohort made up of 120 different subjects was used. To predict cytomegalovirus infection status, the study combined high-throughput TCR immunosequencing, statistical association of individual TCRs with disease status, and machine learning. A later analysis re-examined previously published TCR beta repertoires from more than 650 donors and added high-resolution HLA genotyping to investigate patterns of TCR occurrence. Rather than using new phenotypic data, the later analysis identified candidate immune exposures from TCR beta sequences and from how often those sequences occurred across donors. An earlier analysis of roughly 600 of the donors used high-throughput TCR beta sequencing to judge whether each TCR beta V gene segment behaved as functional or pseudogenic. Donor age, sex, ethnicity and CMV serostatus were compiled together with the repertoire data. A later genetic analysis used genome-wide SNP genotypes for 398 of the 666 donors, treating that subset as a discovery cohort. Every discovery cohort repertoire had been produced on one sequencing platform. HLA typing covered class I and class II loci at four-digit resolution. Typing coverage differed by locus: A, B, C, DRB1 and DQB1 were typed in roughly 629-640 donors, DQA1 in 522, DPA1 in approximately 600, and DPB1 in just under 490. About 5 DR-DQ haplotypes were handled as single units for association and clustering, since linkage in the cohort was strong. On average, around 230,000 unique TCR beta nucleotide sequences were sequenced per donor among 300 to 500 genotyped donors of the cohort, with 15% to 20% of those sequences being non-productive. Overall study results and their limits: At a false discovery rate of 0.05, a later analysis linked some 18,000 TCR beta sequences to specific HLA alleles. According to a later analysis, parvovirus B19, influenza, CMV and Epstein-Barr virus appeared linked to several top co-occurrence clusters. In a later analysis, most CMV-associated TCR beta chains were found to appear HLA-restricted, with HLA associations seemingly driven largely by CMV exposure. CMV serostatus was the only immune exposure information available for the cohort. The sequencing pipeline was judged likely to have produced a cluster of highly shared sequence variants as a technical artifact. In a later genetic analysis, a missense DCLRE1C variant was associated with V-gene and J-gene trimming of TCR beta chains, and the association was replicated in an independent cohort. While some public TCRs were present in many individuals, most TCR sequences turned up only very rarely across donors. The study listed 150 to 200 TCR beta chains as associated with cytomegalovirus. Because the 87-base-pair reads could not distinguish some IMGT-functional V segments, including TRBV6-2 and TRBV6-3, those segments were excluded. When HLA alleles, especially DR and DQ, strongly co-occurred, attributing TCR associations to individual alleles was difficult. The authors suggested that the approach could potentially be extended to other disease states and immunological phenotypes. Some 16 rarely observed V segments, including chromosome 9 orphons, were excluded from the earlier analysis of approximately 500 of the donors because counts were too low. An earlier analysis of some 590 of the donors showed that most TCR beta V segments appeared in productive rearrangements either about 90% or about 30% of the time, which broadly matched IMGT annotations. In both the original and validation cohorts, the classifier was reported to diagnose cytomegalovirus status with high specificity and sensitivity. In vitro tests confirmed that a few of the cytomegalovirus-associated TCR beta chains recognize cytomegalovirus antigens. Linkage disequilibrium might explain the correlated functional status among segregating V segments, but an unknown experimental factor could not be ruled out. A further reported finding was that TCR beta sequences accurately predicted the HLA-A and HLA-B alleles for most subjects in the first cohort. In a later analysis, TCR association rates were found to vary across HLA loci, with the most associated TCRs seen for DRB1 alleles and the fewest for HLA-C alleles. The presence/absence analyses assumed that sequencing depth was roughly uniform across donors, and that assumption may not be true. In a later analysis, HLA-associated TCR beta chains showed more clonal expansion and lower generation probabilities than non-associated chains that were equally common. In this cohort, only TCR beta chains were sequenced, and detectable features were limited by the absence of alpha or paired-chain data. Because HLA typing was unavailable for some donors at each locus, only the typed subset was used in association tests. A later genetic analysis reported fewer N-insertions in productive TCRs among donors in an Asian-associated ancestry cluster than the roughly 700-donor mean.

The CDR3, from cysteine to phenylalanine, totals 16 residues. Here the CDR3 DNA is all that survives: 48 bases in frame from base 1. From the germline V gene (reference sequence), CDR1 is SGHNT and CDR2 is YYREEE. The junction shows trimming of 4 bases on V and 0 bases on J, plus 15 bases between the germline ends. The library was obtained by the immunoSEQ multiplex PCR assay. For the multiplex PCR, a mixture combining 60 forward primers for TCR Vbeta segments and 13 reverse primers for TCR Jbeta segments was used. The CDR3 region of rearranged TCR beta genes was amplified from genomic DNA with a multiplex PCR assay. On the Illumina HiSeq System, the amplified TCR beta libraries were sequenced as 87-base-pair reads. From the authors' description of their analysis: A later analysis counted about 82 million unique TCR beta chains across the 550 to 750 repertoires, and some 11 million of these chains were shared by at least two donors. Raw reads were error-corrected and collapsed into unique sequences with a nearest-neighbor algorithm that merged closely related sequences to remove PCR and sequencing errors. To assign V, D and J gene segments, CDR3 sequences were aligned to IMGT reference sequences. Each retained sequence needed at least a six-nucleotide match to both a V gene segment and a J gene segment. A rearrangement was called productive if the CDR3 had no stop codons and remained in frame with V and J, and every other rearrangement was called non-productive. Following IMGT convention, CDR3 was defined as the stretch from the second conserved V-encoded cysteine up to the conserved J-encoded phenylalanine. The earlier analysis of approximately 590 of the donors excluded any sequence lacking an unambiguous match to a single V gene segment. An earlier analysis of a few hundred of the donors classified V segments as functional when productive rearrangements were above 56.7% and as segregating when the standard deviation between donors was above 5%. A statistical classification framework was built to diagnose cytomegalovirus status from the catalog of TCR beta chain sequences. A later analysis assigned V and J genes by comparing TCR nucleotide sequences with IMGT/GENE-DB human TR gene sequences. In a later analysis, CDR3 sequences and most-parsimonious VDJ recombination scenarios were assigned using the TCRdist pipeline. In a later analysis, each TCR beta chain was defined by its CDR3 amino acid sequence together with its V-gene family, and reads without a unique V-gene family were excluded. As a way to deal with suspected cross-contamination and a sequencing artifact, a later analysis dropped 450 to 700 nucleotide sequences that were highly shared and had low generation probability. For each public chain, a later analysis derived a clonal expansion index from normalized ranks of inferred template counts within each repertoire. In a later analysis, generation probabilities were computed with a VDJ recombination model fitted to out-of-frame rearrangements, and the resulting probabilities were checked against IGoR. In a later analysis, hypergeometric tests were used to score TCR-TCR, TCR-HLA and TCR-CMV co-occurrence, with a repertoire-size bias correction applied to TCR pairs. To estimate false discovery rates, a later analysis permuted the HLA or CMV assignments 20 times. In a later analysis, co-occurring TCRs were grouped using DBSCAN, and TCRdist sequence similarity was added for clustering within HLA-allele-positive subsets. Co-occurrence clustering excluded repertoires with fewer than 30,000 or more than 120,000 public chains, plus five with anomalous nucleotide sharing. Here the immuneACCESS table is served through TCRdb, limited to in-frame sequences with V and J called. Missing clones are a known gap in these copies; in checked studies unresolved V genes cover under half, and the rest lacks a known reason. The V and J calls and the clone size are those of that table, but D and trimming were determined from the DNA. The sample includes 150,000 to 200,000 clones, with about three quarters observed a single time. The biggest ten clones account for around 3% of the sample.

The TCR originated in a female donor in good health and CMV-seronegative. The chain was built from TRBV5-4 and TRBJ2-3; the D segment could be TRBD2, given 6 matching bases. The sequencing input was PBMCs. The DNA is as follows: TGTGCCAGCAGCCTCGGCGGCGGGGCAAGCACAGATACGCAGTATTTT. It codes for CASSLGGGASTDTQYF.